Below, one TCR beta chain is given with its context. The CDR3 runs to 13 residues. The germline V and J ends were trimmed by 0 bases and 6 bases, with 9 bases remaining between them. Germline V gene lookup returns CDR1 SGDLS and CDR2 YYNGEE. This record comes from a study of T cell changes during pregnancy in multiple sclerosis. This table comes from immunoSEQ multiplex PCR, and its TCRdb copy is limited to in-frame clones, with some not included. The sample consists of roughly 100,000 clones, about 89% of them appearing once. The receptor's source is a female donor with multiple sclerosis, enrolled in a pregnancy study. This material consisted of peripheral blood, taken before pregnancy. The J gene is TRBJ2-5, the V gene TRBV9, with D uncertain. The CDR3 protein is CASSVDGSQTQYF. CDR3 DNA sequence: TGTGCCAGCAGCGTAGACGGGTCCCAGACCCAGTACTTC.